One TCR beta chain is described in this entry. The antigen is not known. Sequencing was performed with immunoSEQ multiplex PCR; in TCRdb, only in-frame clones are kept and a portion is missing. This sample yields about 39,000 clones, of which 92% are seen a single time; nearly 15% belongs to the top ten. The entry originates in a study of lymphopenia after photon versus proton radiotherapy. Regarding the study as a whole: Proton therapy kept repertoires fairly stable, unlike photons, which gained effector/memory cells.

Germline lookup yields CDR1 LNHDA and CDR2 SQIVND (reference sequence). With 3 bases removed from V and 0 bases from J, the gap between germline ends came to 14 bases. The CDR3 has 16 amino acids. The sequenced sample was peripheral blood, obtained from a patient treated with photon-based radiotherapy. This TCR derives from a man aged 55 to 70 with cholangiocarcinoma. The chain has TRBV19 and TRBJ1-2; a possible D gene is TRBD1 (5 bases). CDR3 region: CASSMGRATTNYGYTF. The CDR3 DNA sequence: TGTGCCAGTAGTATGGGCAGGGCGACAACTAACTATGGCTACACCTTC.